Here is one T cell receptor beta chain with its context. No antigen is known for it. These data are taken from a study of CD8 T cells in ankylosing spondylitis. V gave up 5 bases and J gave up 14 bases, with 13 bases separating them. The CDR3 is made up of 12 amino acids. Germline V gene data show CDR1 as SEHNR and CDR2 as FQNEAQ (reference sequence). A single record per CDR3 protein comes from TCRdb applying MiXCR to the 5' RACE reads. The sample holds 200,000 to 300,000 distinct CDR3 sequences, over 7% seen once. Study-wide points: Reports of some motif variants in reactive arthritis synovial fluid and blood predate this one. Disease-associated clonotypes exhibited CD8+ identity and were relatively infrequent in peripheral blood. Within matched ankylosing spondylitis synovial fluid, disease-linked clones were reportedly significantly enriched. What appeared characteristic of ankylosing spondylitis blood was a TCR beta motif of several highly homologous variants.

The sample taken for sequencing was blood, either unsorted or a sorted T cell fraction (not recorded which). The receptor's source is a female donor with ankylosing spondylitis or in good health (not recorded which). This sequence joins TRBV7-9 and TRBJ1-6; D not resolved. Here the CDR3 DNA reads TGTGCCAGCAGCCCCACGGGCAACACCCTCCACTTT. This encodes CASSPTGNTLHF. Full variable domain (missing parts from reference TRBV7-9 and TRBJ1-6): DTGVSQNPRHKITKRGQNVTFRCDPISEHNRLYWYRQTLGQGPEFLTYFQNEAQLEKSRLLSDRFSAERPKGSFSTLEIQRTEQGDSAMYLCASSPTGNTLHFGNGTRLTVT.